Listed here are 14 T cell receptor beta chains from one sample, sequenced in a study of cytomegalovirus exposure and HLA in healthy donors. The PCR used 60 Vbeta and 13 Jbeta primers. Generated by immunoSEQ multiplex PCR, the TCRdb table keeps only in-frame clones and is missing some. This table lists tens of thousands of clones. The material sequenced was PBMCs. The receptors originated from a man aged 18 to 30 in good health and CMV-seropositive.

The rearrangement uses TRBV6-1 and TRBJ1-5; D not resolved. There are 14 residues in the CDR3. Germline loops: CDR1 MNHNS, CDR2 SASEGT. V was clipped by 0 bases and J by 7 bases, with 10 bases between them. CDR3 residues: CASSEARNRQPQHF. Here the CDR3 DNA reads TGTGCCAGCAGTGAAGCGAGGAATAGACAGCCCCAGCATTTT.

The rearrangement links TRBV7-9 to TRBJ2-5, with D possibly TRBD1 on 6 matching bases. Germline CDR1 and CDR2: SEHNR and FQNEAQ (reference sequence). The V end was cut by 1 base, the J end by 5 bases, with 14 bases between. The CDR3 consists of 15 residues. CDR3 residues: CASSLEAFQGETQYF. CDR3 DNA sequence: TGTGCCAGCAGCTTAGAAGCATTTCAGGGGGAGACCCAGTACTTC.

The chain carries TRBV27 and TRBJ2-2, with 8 bases fitting TRBD2. The CDR3 consists of 15 residues. J was trimmed by 4 bases and V by 5 bases; bases with no gene match: 6. Germline V gene data show CDR1 as MNHEY and CDR2 as SMNVEV (reference sequence). The DNA of the CDR3 is TGTGCCAGCAGTCCCGGCGGGGGGAGCACCGGGGAGCTGTTTTTT. This codes for CASSPGGGSTGELFF.

The chain carries TRBV14 and TRBJ1-1, with D perhaps matching TRBD1 (6 bases). Per germline, CDR1 SGHDN and CDR2 FVKESK. The CDR3 sequence is 14 residues long. V dropped 3 bases and J dropped 3 bases, with 11 bases sitting between them. The CDR3 loop reads CASSHRDTDTEAFF. Here the CDR3 DNA reads TGTGCCAGCAGCCACCGGGACACCGACACTGAAGCTTTCTTT.

The gene calls are TRBV6-1 and TRBJ1-5, with D perhaps TRBD1 (6 bases). This CDR3 is 15 amino acids long. Germline lookup yields CDR1 MNHNS and CDR2 SASEGT. V was pared by 3 bases and J by 3 bases, with 12 bases between. Here the CDR3 reads CASSDGDITNQPQHF. The CDR3, as DNA: TGTGCCAGCAGTGATGGGGACATAACCAATCAGCCCCAGCATTTT.

V usage is TRBV2 and J usage is TRBJ1-4; 10 bases match TRBD1. Germline trimming cut 11 bases from V and 4 bases from J; bases unmatched to any gene: 10. CDR3 size: 15 residues. Germline V gene lookup returns CDR1 SNHLY and CDR2 FYNNEI. The CDR3 DNA reads TGTGCCGGAATGGACAGGGGGAAGAATAATGAAAAACTGTTTTTT. It codes for CAGMDRGKNNEKLFF.

J is TRBJ2-3 and V is TRBV18; no definite D call. V was clipped by 2 bases and J by 5 bases, with 5 bases between them. CDR1 is KGHSH and CDR2 is LQKENI in the germline V gene. The CDR3 runs 12 residues. For the CDR3, the DNA is TGTGCCAGCTCACCAAGAGGAGATACGCAGTATTTT. Protein sequence: CASSPRGDTQYF. The whole variable domain, filled in from reference TRBV18 and TRBJ2-3, reads NAGVMQNPRHLVRRRGQEARLRCSPMKGHSHVYWYRQLPEEGLKFMVYLQKENIIDESGMPKERFSAEFPKEGPSILRIQQVVRGDSAAYFCASSPRGDTQYFGPGTRLTVL.

This rearrangement joins TRBV5-4 to TRBJ1-2; TRBD1 agrees at 7 bases. The V gene's germline CDR1 is SGHNT and CDR2 YYREEE (reference sequence). Trimming cost V 0 bases and J 4 bases; bases outside gene matches: 3. The CDR3 length is 14 residues. The DNA for the CDR3 is TGTGCCAGCAGCTTGGCGGGACAGCCCTATGGCTACACCTTC. This sequence encodes CASSLAGQPYGYTF.

The chain has TRBV21-1 and TRBJ2-3; the table's TRBD1 call for D was not verified on the DNA. TRBV21-1 is a recognized pseudogene. This CDR3 is built from 15 residues. The DNA for the CDR3 is TGTGCCAGCTTTTCAGTCCACACACACACAGATACGCAGTATTTT. Its protein is CASFSVHTHTDTQYF.

This sequence joins TRBV6-4 and TRBJ2-1, with TRBD2 as a possible D gene (6 bases). CDR1 MRHNA and CDR2 SNTAGT come from the germline V gene. CDR3 length: 16 amino acids. Trimming left V 1 base short and J 3 bases short, with 13 bases between. CDR3 residues: CASSDFPSGDYNEQFF. The CDR3 nucleotides are TGTGCCAGCAGTGACTTCCCCTCGGGGGACTACAATGAGCAGTTCTTC.

The chain recombines TRBV19 with TRBJ2-3, with TRBD2 matching 12 bases. Trimming at V came to 7 bases and at J to 2 bases, leaving 4 bases not matched to a gene. CDR1 is LNHDA and CDR2 is SQIVND in the germline V gene (reference sequence). This CDR3 comprises 15 residues. CDR3 DNA: TGTGCCAGTACTAGCGGGAGGGCCTCCACAGATACGCAGTATTTT. This encodes CASTSGRASTDTQYF. Based on the CDR3 plus reference TRBV19 and TRBJ2-3, the full variable domain is DGGITQSPKYLFRKEGQNVTLSCEQNLNHDAMYWYRQDPGQGLRLIYYSQIVNDFQKGDIAEGYSVSREKKESFPLTVTSAQKNPTAFYLCASTSGRASTDTQYFGPGTRLTVL.

V usage is TRBV5-1 and J usage is TRBJ2-1, with TRBD2 identical over 9 bases. The germline CDR1 and CDR2 sequences are SGHRS and YFSETQ. This CDR3 has 14 residues. The junction had 4 bases not matched to a gene; V was cut back by 0 bases and J by 9 bases. The chain's CDR3 is CASSLVAGESEQFF. The CDR3 nucleotides are TGCGCCAGCAGCTTGGTAGCGGGAGAGAGTGAGCAGTTCTTC. Combining the CDR3 with reference TRBV5-1 and TRBJ2-1 gives the whole variable domain KAGVTQTPRYLIKTRGQQVTLSCSPISGHRSVSWYQQTPGQGLQFLFEYFSETQRNKGNFPGRFSGRQFSNSRSEMNVSTLELGDSALYLCASSLVAGESEQFFGPGTRLTVL.

The rearrangement uses TRBV6-1 and TRBJ2-5, with 8 bases lining up with TRBD2. The V gene's germline CDR1 is MNHNS and CDR2 SASEGT. This CDR3 contains 14 residues. The V gene end was trimmed by 4 bases and the J gene end by 3 bases; junction bases not matched to a gene: 4. CDR3 sequence reads: CASSVAGGKETQYF. CDR3 DNA: TGTGCCAGCAGTGTGGCGGGGGGCAAAGAGACCCAGTACTTC.

This chain connects TRBV28 to TRBJ2-2; TRBD1 might be the D (5 bases). V was cut by 6 bases and J by 3 bases, with 8 bases left in between. Germline V gives CDR1 MDHEN, CDR2 SYDVKM. The CDR3 has 13 amino acids. CDR3 bases: TGTGCCAGCAGAGACAGTTACACCGGGGAGCTGTTTTTT. Amino acid sequence: CASRDSYTGELFF.